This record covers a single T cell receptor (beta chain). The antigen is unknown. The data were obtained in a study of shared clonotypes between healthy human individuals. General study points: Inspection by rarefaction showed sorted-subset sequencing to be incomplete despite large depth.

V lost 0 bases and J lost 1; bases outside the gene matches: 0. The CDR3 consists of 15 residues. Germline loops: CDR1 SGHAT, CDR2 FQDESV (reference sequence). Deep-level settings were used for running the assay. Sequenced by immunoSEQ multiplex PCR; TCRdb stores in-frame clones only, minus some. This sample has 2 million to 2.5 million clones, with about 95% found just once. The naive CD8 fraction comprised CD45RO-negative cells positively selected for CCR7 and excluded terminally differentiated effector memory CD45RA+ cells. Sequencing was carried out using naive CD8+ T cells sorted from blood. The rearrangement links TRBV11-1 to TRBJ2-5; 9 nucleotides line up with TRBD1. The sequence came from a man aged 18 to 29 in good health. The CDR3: CASSLATGGQETQYF. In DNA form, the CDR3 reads TGTGCCAGCAGCTTAGCGACAGGGGGCCAAGAGACCCAGTACTTC.